These T cell receptor beta chains were read from a single sample in a study of blood T cell repertoires in COVID-19. TCRdb's copy holds only in-frame clones and misses some; the assay was immunoSEQ multiplex PCR. The repertoire consists of roughly 200,000 clones, with approximately 75% occurring once and the leading ten covering about 10%. Sequenced: PBMCs or T cells enriched from blood (not recorded which). The receptors were sampled from a man aged 40-49 years who had recovered from COVID-19. Each CDR3 is given with its conserved first and last residue. Fields, in order: CDR3 protein, CDR3 DNA, D gene, V gene, J gene, clone size. D genes are given only for firm matches. Clone size is given for some rows only: seen once, a few or many times, or a class if the clone is expanded.

CDR3 protein: CSTQGGSYGYTF
CDR3 DNA: TGCAGCACCCAAGGGGGAAGCTATGGCTACACCTTC
D gene: -
V gene: TRBV29-1
J gene: TRBJ1-2
clone size: -

CDR3 protein: CASRPDFQETQYF
CDR3 DNA: TGTGCCAGCAGGCCAGACTTCCAAGAGACCCAGTACTTC
D gene: -
V gene: TRBV2
J gene: TRBJ2-5
clone size: -

CDR3 protein: CASRPLGAVTEAFF
CDR3 DNA: TGCGCCAGCAGACCCCTTGGGGCCGTGACTGAAGCTTTCTTT
D gene: -
V gene: TRBV5-1
J gene: TRBJ1-1
clone size: -

CDR3 protein: CASSIGGTGPHWGYTF
CDR3 DNA: TGTGCCAGTAGTATTGGTGGGACAGGCCCCCACTGGGGCTACACCTTC
D gene: TRBD1
V gene: TRBV19
J gene: TRBJ1-2
clone size: -

CDR3 protein: CASSRTPSSGNTIYF
CDR3 DNA: TGTGCCAGCTCACGGACTCCTAGCTCTGGAAACACCATATATTTT
D gene: -
V gene: TRBV18
J gene: TRBJ1-3
clone size: -

CDR3 protein: CASSLEGGWGSPLHF
CDR3 DNA: TGCGCCAGCAGCTTGGAAGGAGGATGGGGTTCACCCCTCCACTTT
D gene: -
V gene: TRBV5-1
J gene: TRBJ1-6
clone size: once

CDR3 protein: CASSESAAENTEAFF
CDR3 DNA: TGCGCCAGCAGTGAGTCGGCGGCGGAAAACACTGAAGCTTTCTTT
D gene: -
V gene: TRBV10-1
J gene: TRBJ1-1
clone size: -

CDR3 protein: CASSPYLRRERETQYF
CDR3 DNA: TGTGCCAGCAGTCCATATCTGAGGCGGGAGCGAGAGACCCAGTACTTC
D gene: TRBD2
V gene: TRBV6-2/TRBV6-3
J gene: TRBJ2-5
clone size: -

CDR3 protein: CASSQPGLASYEQYF
CDR3 DNA: TGTGCCAGCAGCCAGCCGGGACTAGCGTCTTACGAGCAGTACTTC
D gene: TRBD2
V gene: TRBV2
J gene: TRBJ2-7
clone size: -

CDR3 protein: CATTSGRAEYNEQFF
CDR3 DNA: TGTGCCACCACTAGCGGGAGGGCCGAATACAATGAGCAGTTCTTC
D gene: TRBD2
V gene: TRBV24-1
J gene: TRBJ2-1
clone size: -

CDR3 protein: CASDRDRGKETQYF
CDR3 DNA: TGTGCCAGCGACCGGGACAGGGGGAAGGAGACCCAGTACTTC
D gene: TRBD1
V gene: TRBV18
J gene: TRBJ2-5
clone size: -

CDR3 protein: CASSQDSASTGELFF
CDR3 DNA: TGTGCCAGCAGCCAAGATTCGGCTAGCACCGGGGAGCTGTTTTTT
D gene: -
V gene: TRBV4-2
J gene: TRBJ2-2
clone size: few

CDR3 protein: CASSLEGARNSPLHF
CDR3 DNA: TGTGCCAGCAGCTTAGAGGGGGCGAGGAATTCACCCCTCCACTTT
D gene: TRBD1
V gene: TRBV7-9
J gene: TRBJ1-6
clone size: -

CDR3 protein: CASSHLGFSGANVLTF
CDR3 DNA: TGCGCCAGCAGCCACCTAGGCTTCTCTGGGGCCAACGTCCTGACTTTC
D gene: -
V gene: TRBV4-1
J gene: TRBJ2-6
clone size: -

CDR3 protein: CASSPTWTSGRLYNEQFF
CDR3 DNA: TGTGCCAGCAGCCCCACATGGACTAGCGGGAGGTTATACAATGAGCAGTTCTTC
D gene: TRBD2
V gene: TRBV9
J gene: TRBJ2-1
clone size: -

CDR3 protein: CASSIRSGSEQYF
CDR3 DNA: TGTGCCAGTAGTATTCGGTCAGGGTCCGAGCAGTACTTC
D gene: -
V gene: TRBV19
J gene: TRBJ2-7
clone size: few

CDR3 protein: CASSLGAGGGRSEYYNEQFF
CDR3 DNA: TGCGCCAGCAGCTTGGGGGCAGGGGGCGGGCGCAGCGAGTACTACAATGAGCAGTTCTTC
D gene: TRBD1
V gene: TRBV5-1
J gene: TRBJ2-1
clone size: once

CDR3 protein: CASSLDLGRNTIYF
CDR3 DNA: TGTGCCAGCAGCTTGGATCTGGGCAGGAACACCATATATTTT
D gene: -
V gene: TRBV5-4
J gene: TRBJ1-3
clone size: once

CDR3 protein: CASSLGQGASGANVLTF
CDR3 DNA: TGTGCCAGCAGCTTGGGACAGGGGGCTTCAGGGGCCAACGTCCTGACTTTC
D gene: TRBD1
V gene: TRBV7-9
J gene: TRBJ2-6
clone size: once

CDR3 protein: CASTRLLNTEAFF
CDR3 DNA: TGTGCCAGCACCCGTCTTTTGAACACTGAAGCTTTCTTT
D gene: -
V gene: TRBV7-9
J gene: TRBJ1-1
clone size: -

CDR3 protein: CASSRQGDTGELFF
CDR3 DNA: TGTGCCAGCAGTAGACAGGGGGACACCGGGGAGCTGTTTTTT
D gene: TRBD1
V gene: TRBV6-6
J gene: TRBJ2-2
clone size: -

CDR3 protein: CASSLNGRGSYNSPLHF
CDR3 DNA: TGTGCCAGCAGCTTAAATGGGAGGGGGTCCTATAATTCACCCCTCCACTTT
D gene: -
V gene: TRBV7-3
J gene: TRBJ1-6
clone size: -

CDR3 protein: CAQGSEDYSGANVLTF
CDR3 DNA: TGTGCCCAGGGGAGTGAGGATTACTCTGGGGCCAACGTCCTGACTTTC
D gene: -
V gene: TRBV7-9
J gene: TRBJ2-6
clone size: -

CDR3 protein: CASSAGQFANTGELFF
CDR3 DNA: TGTGCCAGTAGTGCCGGACAGTTCGCGAACACCGGGGAGCTGTTTTTT
D gene: -
V gene: TRBV19
J gene: TRBJ2-2
clone size: -

CDR3 protein: CASSRGTGNSQPQHF
CDR3 DNA: TGTGCCAGCAGCCGCGGGACAGGGAATAGCCAGCCCCAGCATTTT
D gene: TRBD1
V gene: TRBV7-9
J gene: TRBJ1-5
clone size: many

CDR3 protein: CATKSAGGTGELFF
CDR3 DNA: TGTGCCACCAAGTCAGCTGGAGGGACCGGGGAGCTGTTTTTT
D gene: -
V gene: TRBV24-1
J gene: TRBJ2-2
clone size: -

CDR3 protein: CASSEDGSGNEQFF
CDR3 DNA: TGTGCCAGCAGTGAGGACGGGAGCGGAAATGAGCAGTTCTTC
D gene: -
V gene: TRBV9
J gene: TRBJ2-1
clone size: -

CDR3 protein: CARSPRGQDTIYF
CDR3 DNA: TGTGCCAGAAGCCCAAGGGGGCAAGACACCATATATTTT
D gene: TRBD1
V gene: TRBV5-3
J gene: TRBJ1-3
clone size: -

CDR3 protein: CASSFLAPNTEAFF
CDR3 DNA: TGTGCCAGCAGTTTTTTAGCACCGAACACTGAAGCTTTCTTT
D gene: -
V gene: TRBV28
J gene: TRBJ1-1
clone size: -

CDR3 protein: CASSFTGGAGANVLTF
CDR3 DNA: TGTGCCAGCAGCTTTACAGGGGGCGCTGGGGCCAACGTCCTGACTTTC
D gene: TRBD1
V gene: TRBV7-6
J gene: TRBJ2-6
clone size: -

CDR3 protein: CASSPAGGRPYEQYF
CDR3 DNA: TGTGCCAGCAGCCCGGCTGGCGGGAGGCCCTACGAGCAGTACTTC
D gene: TRBD2
V gene: TRBV7-3
J gene: TRBJ2-7
clone size: once

CDR3 protein: CASTLGGSGNTIYF
CDR3 DNA: TGTGCCAGCACCCTTGGGGGGTCTGGAAACACCATATATTTT
D gene: -
V gene: TRBV7-9
J gene: TRBJ1-3
clone size: -

CDR3 protein: CASNQGRGFQETQYF
CDR3 DNA: TGTGCCAGTAACCAGGGGAGGGGATTCCAAGAGACCCAGTACTTC
D gene: -
V gene: TRBV19
J gene: TRBJ2-5
clone size: -

CDR3 protein: CASRHNTGPYEQYF
CDR3 DNA: TGCGCCAGCAGACATAATACAGGGCCGTACGAGCAGTACTTC
D gene: -
V gene: TRBV5-1
J gene: TRBJ2-7
clone size: -

CDR3 protein: CASSFTGGIYEQYF
CDR3 DNA: TGTGCCAGCAGTTTCACAGGGGGTATTTACGAGCAGTACTTC
D gene: TRBD1
V gene: TRBV6-5
J gene: TRBJ2-7
clone size: once

CDR3 protein: CASSSGGQSVEQYF
CDR3 DNA: TGTGCCAGCAGCTCGGGCGGACAGTCTGTCGAGCAGTACTTC
D gene: -
V gene: TRBV5-4
J gene: TRBJ2-7
clone size: -

CDR3 protein: CASRPTGVSTDTQYF
CDR3 DNA: TGTGCCAGCAGGCCCACAGGGGTTAGCACAGATACGCAGTATTTT
D gene: TRBD1
V gene: TRBV6-5
J gene: TRBJ2-3
clone size: -

CDR3 protein: CASSKQGASSYEQYF
CDR3 DNA: TGTGCCAGCAGTAAACAGGGGGCTAGCTCCTACGAGCAGTACTTC
D gene: TRBD1
V gene: TRBV6-4
J gene: TRBJ2-7
clone size: -

CDR3 protein: CASSYYYGYTF
CDR3 DNA: TGTGCCAGCAGTTACTACTATGGCTACACCTTC
D gene: -
V gene: TRBV2
J gene: TRBJ1-2
clone size: -

CDR3 protein: CASSVGGTSGFSETQYF
CDR3 DNA: TGTGCCAGCAGCGTAGGAGGGACTAGCGGTTTTTCGGAGACCCAGTACTTC
D gene: TRBD2
V gene: TRBV9
J gene: TRBJ2-5
clone size: -

CDR3 protein: CASGFPGGGATGTDTQYF
CDR3 DNA: TGTGCCAGCGGCTTTCCCGGCGGGGGGGCCACGGGCACAGATACGCAGTATTTT
D gene: TRBD2
V gene: TRBV2
J gene: TRBJ2-3
clone size: few

CDR3 protein: CASSVSLPGHSGNTIYF
CDR3 DNA: TGTGCCAGCAGCGTCTCTCTCCCGGGACACTCTGGAAACACCATATATTTT
D gene: -
V gene: TRBV9
J gene: TRBJ1-3
clone size: -

CDR3 protein: CASSWGLAGQSSYNEQFF
CDR3 DNA: TGCGCCAGCAGCTGGGGACTAGCGGGCCAGAGCTCCTACAATGAGCAGTTCTTC
D gene: TRBD2
V gene: TRBV5-1
J gene: TRBJ2-1
clone size: -

CDR3 protein: CASSSTGRANNQPQHF
CDR3 DNA: TGTGCCAGCAGCTCTACAGGGCGAGCTAACAATCAGCCCCAGCATTTT
D gene: -
V gene: TRBV5-6
J gene: TRBJ1-5
clone size: many

CDR3 protein: CASTFGTALPGYTF
CDR3 DNA: TGTGCCAGCACCTTCGGGACAGCCTTACCTGGCTACACCTTC
D gene: TRBD1
V gene: TRBV5-6
J gene: TRBJ1-2
clone size: -

CDR3 protein: CSVLTVNTEAFF
CDR3 DNA: TGCAGCGTTTTAACAGTGAACACTGAAGCTTTCTTT
D gene: -
V gene: TRBV29-1
J gene: TRBJ1-1
clone size: -

CDR3 protein: CASGLVQVTGARETQYF
CDR3 DNA: TGTGCTAGTGGTTTGGTACAGGTTACGGGAGCGCGGGAGACCCAGTACTTC
D gene: -
V gene: TRBV12-5
J gene: TRBJ2-5
clone size: once

CDR3 protein: CATSRGFIEAFF
CDR3 DNA: TGTGCCACCAGCCGCGGGTTCATTGAAGCTTTCTTT
D gene: -
V gene: TRBV2
J gene: TRBJ1-1
clone size: -

CDR3 protein: CASSLGQGSYNEQFF
CDR3 DNA: TGTGCCAGCAGCTTGGGACAGGGGTCCTACAATGAGCAGTTCTTC
D gene: TRBD1
V gene: TRBV11-1
J gene: TRBJ2-1
clone size: -

CDR3 protein: CASSAQGSGSPLHF
CDR3 DNA: TGTGCCAGTAGCGCACAGGGGAGCGGTTCACCCCTCCACTTT
D gene: TRBD1
V gene: TRBV19
J gene: TRBJ1-6
clone size: once

CDR3 protein: CASSSGGANYGYTF
CDR3 DNA: TGTGCCAGTTCCTCGGGGGGCGCTAACTATGGCTACACCTTC
D gene: -
V gene: TRBV19
J gene: TRBJ1-2
clone size: -

CDR3 protein: CASSSTGTGYEQYF
CDR3 DNA: TGTGCCAGCAGCTCGACAGGGACGGGTTACGAGCAGTACTTC
D gene: TRBD1
V gene: TRBV11-2
J gene: TRBJ2-7
clone size: -

CDR3 protein: CASKRDLIREQYF
CDR3 DNA: TGTGCCAGCAAGCGCGACCTCATCCGCGAGCAGTACTTC
D gene: -
V gene: TRBV12-3/TRBV12-4
J gene: TRBJ2-7
clone size: once

CDR3 protein: CASSLGTTKGANEKLFF
CDR3 DNA: TGCGCCAGCAGCTTGGGTACGACCAAGGGGGCTAATGAAAAACTGTTTTTT
D gene: -
V gene: TRBV5-1
J gene: TRBJ1-4
clone size: -

CDR3 protein: CASNVAGGNEQFF
CDR3 DNA: TGTGCCAGCAATGTAGCGGGGGGGAATGAGCAGTTCTTC
D gene: TRBD2
V gene: TRBV9
J gene: TRBJ2-1
clone size: once

CDR3 protein: CASSQDSWVENEQFF
CDR3 DNA: TGTGCCAGCAGCCAAGATAGCTGGGTGGAGAATGAGCAGTTCTTC
D gene: -
V gene: TRBV14
J gene: TRBJ2-1
clone size: once

CDR3 protein: CASSMIEGVSSPLHF
CDR3 DNA: TGTGCCAGTAGTATGATAGAGGGGGTCAGTTCACCCCTCCACTTT
D gene: -
V gene: TRBV19
J gene: TRBJ1-6
clone size: once

CDR3 protein: CASSRETGVVSGANVLTF
CDR3 DNA: TGTGCCAGCAGTCGCGAAACAGGGGTGGTCTCTGGGGCCAACGTCCTGACTTTC
D gene: TRBD1
V gene: TRBV27
J gene: TRBJ2-6
clone size: -

CDR3 protein: CATSRERAVNSGELFF
CDR3 DNA: TGTGCCACCAGCAGAGAGCGAGCGGTGAACTCCGGGGAGCTGTTTTTT
D gene: -
V gene: TRBV15
J gene: TRBJ2-2
clone size: once